These T cell receptor beta chains were read from a single sample in a study of vaccination effects on CD4 cells after COVID-19. The assay was immunoSEQ multiplex PCR, and TCRdb's table has in-frame clones only and misses some. Altogether 25,000 to 30,000 clones are present, around 75% being singletons, with the ten largest covering over 4.5%. Their antigen targets remain unknown. Sequencing used CD4+ T cells from PBMCs cultured with SARS-CoV-2 spike peptides, obtained after COVID-19 vaccination. The receptors originated from a human donor who received a COVID-19 vaccine. Some clones in this sample may be carry-over from other donors' samples. Each CDR3 is given with its conserved first and last residue. D genes are given only for firm matches. The size of a clone is reported for some rows only, either as once, few or many, or as a class for expanded clones.

j_gene | v_gene | d_gene | abundance | CDR3nt | CDR3aa
TRBJ1-2 | TRBV6-6 | - | - | TGTGCCAGCAACCAAAAGCAGCGCTATGGCTACACCTTC | CASNQKQRYGYTF
TRBJ2-3 | TRBV7-2 | TRBD2 | - | TGTGCCAGCAGCTTAGCTTTAGCGGGGGGGTCAGATACGCAGTATTTT | CASSLALAGGSDTQYF
TRBJ1-2 | TRBV18 | - | - | TGTGCCAGCTCACCGGACGAGAGCTATGGCTACACCTTC | CASSPDESYGYTF
TRBJ1-4 | TRBV5-1 | - | - | TGCGCCAGCAGCCCGCAGGGTTTCGGGGAAAAACTGTTTTTT | CASSPQGFGEKLFF
TRBJ1-1 | TRBV10-3 | TRBD1 | few | TGTGCCACAGGGACAGGGGACGGGAACACTGAAGCTTTCTTT | CATGTGDGNTEAFF
TRBJ2-5 | TRBV5-4 | - | - | TGTGCCAGCAGCTTGGATTTCCAAGAGACCCAGTACTTC | CASSLDFQETQYF
TRBJ1-6 | TRBV6-5 | - | - | TGTGCCAGCAGTTACTCACGGGACTATAATTCACCCCTCCACTTT | CASSYSRDYNSPLHF
TRBJ2-6 | TRBV24-1 | - | - | TGTGCCACCAGTGCCCCTCCGGGACCATCTGGGGCCAACGTCCTGACTTTC | CATSAPPGPSGANVLTF
TRBJ2-1 | TRBV2 | TRBD2 | - | TGTGCCAGCATGGAAGGGAGGGCAATGGGCAATGAGCAGTTCTTC | CASMEGRAMGNEQFF
TRBJ2-6 | TRBV9 | TRBD1 | - | TGTGCCAGCAGCGTCGGGACAGAGTTCTTCTCTGGGGCCAACGTCCTGACTTTC | CASSVGTEFFSGANVLTF
TRBJ2-1 | TRBV7-3 | - | - | TGTGCCAGCAGCTTAAAGGAGACGCAGTTCTTC | CASSLKETQFF
TRBJ2-4 | TRBV28 | TRBD1 | - | TGTGCCAGCAGTCCCCGGACAGGGAAAAACATTCAGTACTTC | CASSPRTGKNIQYF
TRBJ1-6 | TRBV7-2 | - | medium-sized | TGTGCCAGCAGCTTAGCCCCAGGGGAGCACTCACCCCTCCACTTT | CASSLAPGEHSPLHF
TRBJ2-1 | TRBV10-3 | - | - | TGTGCCATCAGTGCAGGGCTGGATGAGCAGTTCTTC | CAISAGLDEQFF
TRBJ2-1 | TRBV1 | - | - | TGCACCAGCAGCCACTGGGTAGCGGGGGGGTTTGAGTTCTTC | CTSSHWVAGGFEFF
TRBJ2-3 | TRBV21-1 | - | - | TGTGCCAGCAGCAAACAGACTAGGGGGAGTACAGATACGCAGTATTTT | CASSKQTRGSTDTQYF